This T cell receptor beta chain derives from a study of blood T cell repertoires in COVID-19. Study background: Specimens from acute and convalescent COVID-19 originated in the United States, Italy and Spain.

J gave up 0 bases and V 4 bases, and 11 bases lay outside the gene matches. This CDR3 contains 18 residues. The V gene's germline CDR1 is KGHSH and CDR2 LQKENI. In the original processing: Amplification with reference gene primers provided the estimates of nucleated cell counts. Using immunoSEQ multiplex PCR, the repertoire was profiled, and TCRdb retains in-frame clones only, with some absent. V and J calls plus clone size are reproduced from that table; the DNA served to infer D and trimming. The sample holds some 41,000 clones, 82% seen once. This TCR was recovered from a woman in her 70s with acute or convalescent COVID-19. The sequencing sample was made of peripheral blood. The chain combines TRBV18 with TRBJ2-2, with TRBD2 matching over 7 bases. The CDR3 coding sequence is TGTGCCAGCTCACGGACGACCTCTGGGACTACGAACACCGGGGAGCTGTTTTTT. This gives the protein CASSRTTSGTTNTGELFF.